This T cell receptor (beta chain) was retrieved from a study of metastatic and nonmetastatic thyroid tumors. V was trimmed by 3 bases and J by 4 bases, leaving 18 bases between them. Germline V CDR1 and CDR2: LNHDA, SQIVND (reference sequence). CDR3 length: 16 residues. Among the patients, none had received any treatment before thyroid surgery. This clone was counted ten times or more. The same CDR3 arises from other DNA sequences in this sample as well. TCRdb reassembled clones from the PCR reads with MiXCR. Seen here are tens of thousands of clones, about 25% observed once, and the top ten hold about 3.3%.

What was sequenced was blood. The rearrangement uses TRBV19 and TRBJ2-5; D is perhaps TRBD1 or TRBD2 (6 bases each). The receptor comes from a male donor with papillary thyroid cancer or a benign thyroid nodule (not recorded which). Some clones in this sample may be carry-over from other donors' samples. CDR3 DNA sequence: TGTGCCAGTAGTATCGCAGGCAGGGGAGGTGGAGAGACCCAGTACTTC. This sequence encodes CASSIAGRGGGETQYF.